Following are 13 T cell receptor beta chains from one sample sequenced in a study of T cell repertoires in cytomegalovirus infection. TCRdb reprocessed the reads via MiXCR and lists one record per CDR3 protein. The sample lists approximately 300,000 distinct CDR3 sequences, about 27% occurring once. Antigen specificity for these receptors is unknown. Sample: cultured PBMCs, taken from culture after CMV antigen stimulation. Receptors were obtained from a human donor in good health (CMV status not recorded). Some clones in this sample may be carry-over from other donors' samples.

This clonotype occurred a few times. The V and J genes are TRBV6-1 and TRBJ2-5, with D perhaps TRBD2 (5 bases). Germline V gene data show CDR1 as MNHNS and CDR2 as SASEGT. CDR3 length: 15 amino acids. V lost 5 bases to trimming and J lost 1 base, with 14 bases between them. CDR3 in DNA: TGTGCCAGCAGTCAAAGCCGGGGTGTCCAAGAGACCCAGTACTTC. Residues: CASSQSRGVQETQYF.

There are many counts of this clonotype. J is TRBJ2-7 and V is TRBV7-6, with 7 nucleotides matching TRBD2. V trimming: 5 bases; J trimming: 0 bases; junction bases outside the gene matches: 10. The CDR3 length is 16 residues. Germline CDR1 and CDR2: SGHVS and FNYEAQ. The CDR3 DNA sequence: TGTGCCAGCAGCGCTCCTTCCGGACTAGACTCCTACGAGCAGTACTTC. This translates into CASSAPSGLDSYEQYF.

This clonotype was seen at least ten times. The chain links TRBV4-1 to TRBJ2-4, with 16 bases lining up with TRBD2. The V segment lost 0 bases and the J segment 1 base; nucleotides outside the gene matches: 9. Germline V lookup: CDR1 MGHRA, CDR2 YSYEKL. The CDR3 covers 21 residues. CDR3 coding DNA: TGCGCCAGCAGCCAAGATAAATTGGGACTAGCGGGGGGGCGTGCCAAAAACATTCAGTACTTC. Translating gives CASSQDKLGLAGGRAKNIQYF.

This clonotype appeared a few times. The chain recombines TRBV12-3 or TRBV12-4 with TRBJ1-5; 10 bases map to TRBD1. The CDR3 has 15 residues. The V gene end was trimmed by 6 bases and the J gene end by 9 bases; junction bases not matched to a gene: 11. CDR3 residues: CASRSSGQGLGPQHF. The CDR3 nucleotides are TGTGCCAGCAGGTCCTCGGGACAGGGGTTGGGGCCCCAGCATTTT.

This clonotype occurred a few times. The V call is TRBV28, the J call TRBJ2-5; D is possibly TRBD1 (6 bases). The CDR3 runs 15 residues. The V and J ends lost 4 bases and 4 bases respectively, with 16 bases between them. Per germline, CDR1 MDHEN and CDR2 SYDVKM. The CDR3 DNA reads TGTGCCAGCAGTTCCCCAGGGGAGTTAGTAGAGACCCAGTACTTC. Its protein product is CASSSPGELVETQYF.

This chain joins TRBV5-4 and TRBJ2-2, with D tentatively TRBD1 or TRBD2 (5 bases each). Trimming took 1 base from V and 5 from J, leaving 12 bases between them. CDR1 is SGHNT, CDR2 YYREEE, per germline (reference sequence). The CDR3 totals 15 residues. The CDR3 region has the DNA TGTGCCAGCAGCTTGTGGGACCGCGGGACCGGGGAGCTGTTTTTT. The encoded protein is CASSLWDRGTGELFF.

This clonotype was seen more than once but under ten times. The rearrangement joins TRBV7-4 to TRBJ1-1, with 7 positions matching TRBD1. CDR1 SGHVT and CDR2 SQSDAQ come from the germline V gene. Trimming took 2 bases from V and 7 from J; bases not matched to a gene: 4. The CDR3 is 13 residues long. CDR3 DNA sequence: TGTGCCAGCAGCTTAACCCGGGACAGTGAAGCTTTCTTT. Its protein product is CASSLTRDSEAFF.

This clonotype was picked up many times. CDR3 loop: CASSWQLGEQFF. In DNA form, the CDR3 reads TGTGCCAGCAGCTGGCAATTGGGTGAGCAGTTCTTC. The rearrangement joins TRBV9 to TRBJ2-1; no clear D gene. The CDR3 has 12 residues. V was clipped by 4 bases and J by 9 bases, with 11 bases between them. The germline CDR1 and CDR2 sequences are SGDLS and YYNGEE. Looking up the rest from reference TRBV9 and TRBJ2-1 gives the full variable domain: DSGVTQTPKHLITATGQRVTLRCSPRSGDLSVYWYQQSLDQGLQFLIQYYNGEERAKGNILERFSAQQFPDLHSELNLSSLELGDSALYFCASSWQLGEQFFGPGTRLTVL.

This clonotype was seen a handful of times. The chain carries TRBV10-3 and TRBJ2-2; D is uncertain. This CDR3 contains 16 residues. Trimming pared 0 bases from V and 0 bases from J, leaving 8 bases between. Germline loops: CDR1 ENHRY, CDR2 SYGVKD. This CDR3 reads CAISESWPANTGELFF. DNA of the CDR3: TGTGCCATCAGTGAGTCGTGGCCTGCGAACACCGGGGAGCTGTTTTTT.

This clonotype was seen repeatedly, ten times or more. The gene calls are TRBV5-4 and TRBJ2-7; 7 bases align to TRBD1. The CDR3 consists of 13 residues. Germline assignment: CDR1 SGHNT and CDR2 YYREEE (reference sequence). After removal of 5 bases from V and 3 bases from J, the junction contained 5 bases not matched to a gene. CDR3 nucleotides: TGTGCCAGCAGTCAAGGGGGCCTCTACGAGCAGTACTTC. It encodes CASSQGGLYEQYF. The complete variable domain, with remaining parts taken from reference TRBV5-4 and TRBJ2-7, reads ETGVTQSPTHLIKTRGQQVTLRCSSQSGHNTVSWYQQALGQGPQFIFQYYREEENGRGNFPPRFSGLQFPNYSSELNVNALELDDSALYLCASSQGGLYEQYFGPGTRLTVT.

The CDR3 is CASSLAPLGGTFF. The CDR3 nucleotides are TGTGCCAGCAGCTTAGCCCCACTCGGGGGAACTTTCTTT. This sequence joins TRBV7-6 and TRBJ1-1, with D perhaps matching TRBD1 (5 bases). V was cut by 0 bases and J by 12 bases, with 14 bases left in between. Germline CDR1 is SGHVS and CDR2 is FNYEAQ. This CDR3 contains 13 residues.

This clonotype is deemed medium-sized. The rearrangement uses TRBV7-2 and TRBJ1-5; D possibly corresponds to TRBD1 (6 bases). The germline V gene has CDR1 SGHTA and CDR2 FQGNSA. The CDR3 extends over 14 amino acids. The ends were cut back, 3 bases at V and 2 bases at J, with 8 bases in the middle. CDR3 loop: CASSLRGGNQPQHF. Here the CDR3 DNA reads TGTGCCAGCAGCTTGAGGGGGGGCAATCAGCCCCAGCATTTT.

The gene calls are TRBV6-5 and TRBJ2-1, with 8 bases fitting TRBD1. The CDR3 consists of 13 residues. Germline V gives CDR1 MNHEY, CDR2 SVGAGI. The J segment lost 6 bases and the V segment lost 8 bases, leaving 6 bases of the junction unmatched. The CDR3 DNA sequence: TGTGCCAGCGGCAGGACAGGGCCCAATGAGCAGTTCTTC. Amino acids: CASGRTGPNEQFF.